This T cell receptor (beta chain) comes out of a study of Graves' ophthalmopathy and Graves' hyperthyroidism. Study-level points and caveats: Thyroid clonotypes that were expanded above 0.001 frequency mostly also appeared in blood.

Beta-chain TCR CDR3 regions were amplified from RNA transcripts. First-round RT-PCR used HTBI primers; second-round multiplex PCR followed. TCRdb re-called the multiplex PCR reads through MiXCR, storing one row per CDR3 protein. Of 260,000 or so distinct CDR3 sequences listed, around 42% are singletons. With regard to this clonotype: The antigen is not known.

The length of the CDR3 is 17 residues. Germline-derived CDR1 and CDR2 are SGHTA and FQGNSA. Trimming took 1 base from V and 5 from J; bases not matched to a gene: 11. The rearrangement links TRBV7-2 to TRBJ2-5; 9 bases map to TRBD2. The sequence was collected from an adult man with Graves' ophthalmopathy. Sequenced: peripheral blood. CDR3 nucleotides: TGTGCCAGCAGCTTAGTGATTGGCGGGGGGGCCCGGGAGACCCAGTACTTC. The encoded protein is CASSLVIGGGARETQYF.